Each of the 31 T cell receptor beta chains below was sequenced from the same sample in a study of blood T cell repertoires in COVID-19 (dated by TCRdb to the early 2020s). Library construction relied on the immunoSEQ multiplex PCR assay. Held by TCRdb, this immuneACCESS table contains in-frame sequences only and omits some clones. Under half of the omission traces to an unresolved V gene where checked; the cause of the rest is unknown. The sample table shows roughly 70,000 clones, and 90% are seen once. 6.5% to 8.5% of the sample rests with the top ten. Sequencing was carried out using peripheral blood. The receptor set was obtained from a human donor in a cohort sampled during active COVID-19.

This rearrangement joins TRBV6-5 to TRBJ2-7; TRBD1 aligns across 7 bases. The CDR3 covers 14 residues. Germline V CDR1 and CDR2: MNHEY, SVGAGI. V trimming: 6 bases; J trimming: 2 bases; junction bases outside the gene matches: 7. In DNA form, the CDR3 reads TGTGCCAGCAGGACCCCGGGACAGACCTACGAGCAGTACTTC. Protein: CASRTPGQTYEQYF.

The V and J genes are TRBV4-1 and TRBJ2-7, with 15 bases that match TRBD2. The CDR3 loop spans 17 amino acids. Germline loops: CDR1 MGHRA, CDR2 YSYEKL. The J segment lost 2 bases and the V segment lost 0 bases, leaving 2 bases of the junction unmatched. The CDR3 region has the DNA TGCGCCAGCAGCCAAGATGGGACTAGCGGGGGGCCCTACGAGCAGTACTTC. Residues: CASSQDGTSGGPYEQYF.

This clone was recorded once. The chain uses TRBV11-3 and TRBJ1-1; D possibly corresponds to TRBD1 (6 bases). V lost 4 bases to trimming and J lost 5 bases, with 11 bases between them. This CDR3 has 13 residues. CDR1 is SGHNT and CDR2 is YENEEA in the germline V gene. This CDR3 is CASSSRGGTEAFF. In DNA, the CDR3 is TGTGCCAGCAGCTCCAGAGGGGGAACTGAAGCTTTCTTT.

The chain uses TRBV5-6 and TRBJ1-6; 7 nucleotides match TRBD1. V lost 0 bases, J lost 7 bases, and 4 bases stayed unmatched. The germline CDR1 and CDR2 sequences are SGHDT and YYEEEE. The length of the CDR3 is 15 residues. Here the CDR3 reads CASSLAGTDNSPLHF. The CDR3 coding sequence is TGTGCCAGCAGCTTGGCCGGGACAGACAATTCACCCCTCCACTTT.

The chain joins TRBV6-5 to TRBJ2-7; 7 positions match TRBD1. The CDR3 totals 15 residues. Germline V lookup: CDR1 MNHEY, CDR2 SVGAGI. The ends lost 1 base at V and 2 bases at J; junction bases unmatched: 5. CDR3 protein: CASSYLGQATYEQYF. CDR3 sequence (DNA): TGTGCCAGCAGTTACTTAGGACAGGCTACCTACGAGCAGTACTTC.

This chain links TRBV10-3 with TRBJ2-3; no firm D call. This CDR3 has 12 residues. V gave up 4 bases and J gave up 4 bases, with 6 bases separating them. Germline-derived CDR1 and CDR2 are ENHRY and SYGVKD. DNA for the CDR3: TGTGCCATCAGTGCGGAGTCAGATACGCAGTATTTT. This sequence encodes CAISAESDTQYF.

The chain employs TRBV7-9 and TRBJ2-1, with 7 positions matching TRBD2. V was pared by 5 bases and J by 4 bases, with 14 bases of the junction left unmatched. CDR3 length equals 17 residues. Germline V gene data show CDR1 as SEHNR and CDR2 as FQNEAQ (reference sequence). CDR3 amino acids: CASSPYMGGFGYNEQFF. Written as DNA, the CDR3 is TGTGCCAGCAGCCCCTACATGGGGGGGTTTGGTTACAATGAGCAGTTCTTC.

This sequence joins TRBV3-1 (or the pseudogene TRBV3-2) and TRBJ2-5; D possibly corresponds to TRBD1 (5 bases). Germline V lookup: CDR1 LGHDT, CDR2 YNNKEL (reference sequence). V was shortened by 0 bases and J by 7 bases, with 21 bases between the two germline ends. The CDR3 is 17 residues long. The CDR3 bases are TGTGCCAGCAGCCAAGATGTGAGTAACCAGTGGGGCGGGACCCAGTACTTC. Translation: CASSQDVSNQWGGTQYF.

V usage is TRBV23-1 and J usage is TRBJ2-5; 14 bases agree with TRBD2. TRBV23-1 is annotated as an ORF whose role is uncertain. This CDR3 contains 16 residues. The junction had 6 bases not matched to a gene; V was cut back by 0 bases and J by 9 bases. The CDR3 region is CASSQSTSGGGWAQYF. The CDR3 bases are TGCGCCAGCAGTCAATCGACTAGCGGGGGGGGATGGGCCCAGTACTTC.

The V and J genes are TRBV7-9 and TRBJ2-3; 8 bases map to TRBD1. This CDR3 is 18 amino acids long. Germline CDR1 is SEHNR and CDR2 is FQNEAQ (reference sequence). V shed 5 bases and J 3 bases; nucleotides not matched to a gene: 16. The CDR3 loop reads CASSPAVFGRGRTDTQYF. CDR3 nucleotides: TGTGCCAGCAGCCCCGCGGTTTTTGGCAGGGGGCGAACAGATACGCAGTATTTT.

The rearrangement joins TRBV9 to TRBJ2-5, with 13 bases fitting TRBD2. CDR3 length: 17 residues. V shed 6 bases, J shed 4 bases, and the junction held 12 bases outside the gene matches. Germline assignment: CDR1 SGDLS and CDR2 YYNGEE. The CDR3 nucleotides are TGTGCCAGCAACCCTGAAGGACTAGCGGGGGTAGGAGAGACCCAGTACTTC. It codes for CASNPEGLAGVGETQYF.

This clone was picked up one time. This chain joins TRBV5-4 and TRBJ1-2; D remains unclear. This CDR3 contains 15 residues. Trimming shortened V by 3 bases and J by 1 base, and 13 bases separated the two germline ends. Germline lookup yields CDR1 SGHNT and CDR2 YYREEE (reference sequence). The chain's CDR3 is CASSSPPSNNYGYTF. The CDR3 DNA reads as TGTGCCAGCAGCTCCCCGCCCAGTAATAACTATGGCTACACCTTC. The full variable domain, rest sourced from reference TRBV5-4 and TRBJ1-2, is ETGVTQSPTHLIKTRGQQVTLRCSSQSGHNTVSWYQQALGQGPQFIFQYYREEENGRGNFPPRFSGLQFPNYSSELNVNALELDDSALYLCASSSPPSNNYGYTFGSGTRLTVV.

This rearrangement joins TRBV6-5 to TRBJ1-2; weak D call: TRBD1 (6 bases). The CDR3 length is 14 residues. Germline V CDR1 and CDR2: MNHEY, SVGAGI. The ends were cut back, 2 bases at V and 4 bases at J, with 11 bases in the middle. This CDR3 reads CASSYGGSPYGYTF. The DNA for the CDR3 is TGTGCCAGCAGTTACGGGGGCAGCCCCTATGGCTACACCTTC.

The gene calls are TRBV3-1 (or the pseudogene TRBV3-2) and TRBJ2-5; TRBD2 matches at 9 bases. The CDR3 extends over 14 amino acids. The junction had 6 bases not matched to a gene; V was cut back by 1 base and J by 9 bases. Germline-derived CDR1 and CDR2 are LGHDT and YNNKEL (reference sequence). This CDR3 is CASSQAPREGAQYF. CDR3 DNA sequence: TGTGCCAGCAGCCAAGCCCCGCGGGAGGGAGCCCAGTACTTC.

The chain couples TRBV5-1 to TRBJ2-2, with 7 bases identical to TRBD1. Germline CDR1 reads SGHRS; CDR2 reads YFSETQ. After removal of 7 bases from V and 1 base from J, the junction contained 4 bases not matched to a gene. CDR3 length: 14 residues. This CDR3 reads CASSGQLNTGELFF. The CDR3 DNA reads as TGCGCCAGCTCGGGACAGCTGAACACCGGGGAGCTGTTTTTT. The full variable domain, in which reference TRBV5-1 and TRBJ2-2 provide the parts outside the CDR3, is KAGVTQTPRYLIKTRGQQVTLSCSPISGHRSVSWYQQTPGQGLQFLFEYFSETQRNKGNFPGRFSGRQFSNSRSEMNVSTLELGDSALYLCASSGQLNTGELFFGEGSRLTVL.

The V call is TRBV3-1 (or the pseudogene TRBV3-2), the J call TRBJ1-4, with 7 bases that match TRBD1. The CDR3 runs to 13 residues. CDR1 and CDR2 from the germline V gene are LGHDT and YNNKEL (reference sequence). The V and J ends lost 4 bases and 10 bases, in that order; junction bases with no gene match: 6. CDR3 in amino acids: CASSPGTVGKLFF. The CDR3 nucleotides read TGTGCCAGCAGCCCGGGGACAGTCGGAAAACTGTTTTTT.

The rearrangement joins TRBV5-1 to TRBJ1-1, with D uncertain. Looked up from germline, CDR1 is SGHRS and CDR2 is YFSETQ. This CDR3 region has 13 residues. Trimming pared 3 bases from V and 1 base from J, leaving 7 bases between. CDR3 residues: CASSWEGNTEAFF. In DNA form, the CDR3 reads TGCGCCAGCAGCTGGGAGGGGAACACTGAAGCTTTCTTT.

This clone occurred a few times. J is TRBJ1-5 and V is TRBV6-2 or TRBV6-3; D not resolved. The CDR3 sequence is 13 residues long. Trimming stripped 6 bases from V and 7 bases from J, with 13 bases between. Germline V gives CDR1 MNHEY, CDR2 SVGEGT. The CDR3 nucleotides read TGTGCCAGCAGCCCGGACGGAGGACAGCCCCAGCATTTT. Its protein is CASSPDGGQPQHF.

This rearrangement joins TRBV6-5 to TRBJ2-7, with 7 bases lining up with TRBD1. Germline trimming cut 4 bases from V and 2 bases from J; bases unmatched to any gene: 5. CDR3 length equals 14 residues. The V gene's germline CDR1 is MNHEY and CDR2 SVGAGI. CDR3 coding DNA: TGTGCCAGCAGTTCAGGACAGGCGCCCTACGAGCAGTACTTC. This gives the protein CASSSGQAPYEQYF.

The genes are TRBV5-1 and TRBJ2-7, with TRBD2 matching over 7 bases. This CDR3 is built from 15 residues. Looked up from germline, CDR1 is SGHRS and CDR2 is YFSETQ. The V segment lost 4 bases and the J segment 3 bases; nucleotides outside the gene matches: 10. In nucleotides, the CDR3 is TGCGCCAGCAGCGCCACAAGCGGGGCCTACTACGAGCAGTACTTC. Residues: CASSATSGAYYEQYF.

V is TRBV5-1 and J is TRBJ1-5; D is unresolved. The V and J ends lost 0 bases and 1 base respectively, with 11 bases between them. Looked up from germline, CDR1 is SGHRS and CDR2 is YFSETQ. This CDR3 has 16 amino acids. CDR3 bases: TGCGCCAGCAGCTTGGGCCCCGCGGGGAGCAATCAGCCCCAGCATTTT. Protein: CASSLGPAGSNQPQHF. The full variable domain, with the rest looked up from reference TRBV5-1 and TRBJ1-5, is KAGVTQTPRYLIKTRGQQVTLSCSPISGHRSVSWYQQTPGQGLQFLFEYFSETQRNKGNFPGRFSGRQFSNSRSEMNVSTLELGDSALYLCASSLGPAGSNQPQHFGDGTRLSIL.

This chain joins TRBV6-1 and TRBJ2-3, with a tentative D call TRBD1 (5 bases). Per the germline V gene, CDR1 is MNHNS and CDR2 is SASEGT. This CDR3 contains 17 residues. V lost 2 bases, J lost 0 bases, and 15 bases lay in between. The chain's CDR3 is CASSERSLGVSTDTQYF. In DNA, the CDR3 is TGTGCCAGCAGTGAACGGTCGTTAGGGGTCAGCACAGATACGCAGTATTTT.

This clone was observed a few times. V usage is TRBV18 and J usage is TRBJ2-1; 13 bases are shared with TRBD2. J lost 8 bases, V lost 3 bases, and 7 bases had no gene match. This CDR3 comprises 16 residues. CDR1 is KGHSH and CDR2 is LQKENI in the germline V gene. The chain's CDR3 is CASSPPTSGGAYEQFF. The CDR3 bases are TGTGCCAGCTCACCGCCTACTAGCGGGGGGGCCTATGAGCAGTTCTTC.

This chain uses TRBV5-4 with TRBJ2-2, with 10 bases identical to TRBD2. V was pared by 0 bases and J by 4 bases, with 3 bases of the junction left unmatched. Germline V gives CDR1 SGHNT, CDR2 YYREEE (reference sequence). The CDR3 runs 16 residues. In nucleotides, the CDR3 is TGTGCCAGCAGCTTGGAAACTAGCGGGATCACCGGGGAGCTGTTTTTT. Its protein is CASSLETSGITGELFF.

The V and J genes are TRBV10-3 and TRBJ2-7, with TRBD1 matching over 7 bases. The V gene end was trimmed by 7 bases and the J gene end by 5 bases; junction bases not matched to a gene: 8. Per the germline V gene, CDR1 is ENHRY and CDR2 is SYGVKD. The CDR3 is made up of 13 amino acids. The CDR3 nucleotides read TGTGCCATCACCCAGACAGGGATCGACGAGCAGTACTTC. Protein sequence: CAITQTGIDEQYF.

The chain employs TRBV27 and TRBJ1-2; 7 bases align to TRBD1. Per germline, CDR1 MNHEY and CDR2 SMNVEV (reference sequence). Losses at the gene ends were 5 bases for V and 7 bases for J; bases not matched to a gene: 7. This CDR3 is 13 amino acids long. CDR3 sequence (DNA): TGTGCCAGCAGTCCGACAGGGTGGAGTGGCTACACCTTC. It yields the protein CASSPTGWSGYTF.

The sample holds one count of this clone. The chain is built from TRBV7-8 and TRBJ2-3; D uncertain. This CDR3 region has 13 residues. Looked up from germline, CDR1 is SGHVS and CDR2 is FQNEAQ. Between the trimmed V and J ends, which lost 5 bases and 4 bases, there was a span of 10 bases. The CDR3 region is CASSRGEADTQYF. CDR3 coding DNA: TGTGCCAGCAGCCGAGGAGAGGCAGATACGCAGTATTTT. Based on the CDR3 plus reference TRBV7-8 and TRBJ2-3, the full variable domain is GAGVSQSPRYKVAKRGQDVALRCDPISGHVSLFWYQQALGQGPEFLTYFQNEAQLDKSGLPSDRFFAERPEGSVSTLKIQRTQQEDSAVYLCASSRGEADTQYFGPGTRLTVL.

CDR3 amino acids: CATSETSGGLGLTQYF. As DNA, the CDR3 is TGTGCCACCAGTGAGACTAGCGGGGGTTTAGGCCTTACGCAGTATTTT. The V and J genes are TRBV24-1 and TRBJ2-3, with 12 bases aligning to TRBD2. V was pared by 4 bases and J by 8 bases, with 9 bases of the junction left unmatched. This CDR3 has 16 amino acids. Germline V gene sequence: CDR1 KGHDR, CDR2 SFDVKD.

J is TRBJ2-2 and V is TRBV7-2; possibly TRBD2 for D (6 bases). The CDR3 spans 15 residues. The germline V gene encodes CDR1 SGHTA and CDR2 FQGNSA. Trimming cost V 4 bases and J 4 bases, with 13 bases left between them. CDR3 residues: CASSYNRGSTGELFF. The DNA of the CDR3 is TGTGCCAGCAGCTACAACCGGGGGAGCACCGGGGAGCTGTTTTTT.

V is TRBV29-1 and J is TRBJ1-1; TRBD1 might be the D (6 bases). The CDR3 is 11 residues long. CDR1 is SQVTM and CDR2 is ANQGSEA in the germline V gene. The V and J ends lost 6 bases and 6 bases respectively, with 11 bases between them. CDR3 nucleotide sequence: TGCAGCGTCACAGGGTCCGCTGAAGCTTTCTTT. It codes for CSVTGSAEAFF.

This chain joins TRBV14 and TRBJ1-1; no definite D call. Trimming removed 5 bases at V and 3 bases at J, with 19 bases between. CDR3 length equals 16 residues. Germline CDR1 is SGHDN and CDR2 is FVKESK. CDR3 sequence (DNA): TGTGCCAGCAGCTTTAAGGCGGGGTCCTGGGACACTGAAGCTTTCTTT. Amino acid sequence: CASSFKAGSWDTEAFF.